This T cell receptor (beta chain) was documented in a study of T cells after yellow fever vaccination (dated by TCRdb to between 2018 and 2020). Concerning the study at large: Libraries from fractions with low cell numbers were prepared with the SMART-Seq v4 Ultra Low Input RNA kit. Two healthy male donors, one aged 18 to 30 and one aged 30 to 40 years, made up the cohort. Bulk PBMC replicates and cell subsets were isolated from blood drawn at multiple timepoints before and after both primary and secondary immunization. To follow T-cell clones before and after both primary and booster YFV17D yellow fever vaccination, bulk TCR alpha and beta repertoires underwent longitudinal sequencing.

Points on this clonotype: Its antigen is not yet known. Base-call qualities are not available, and no considerably larger clone is one nucleotide away.

Sequencing took place on an Illumina NovaSeq 6000. TCR cDNA was synthesized by 5'RACE template switching, which introduced a universal primer site and unique molecular identifiers. Priming for cDNA synthesis came from both the TCR alpha and TCR beta constant segments. Libraries were amplified in two PCR steps, with sample barcodes and sequencing adapters added in the second step. Sequencing of libraries was done on Illumina HiSeq 2500 (2x100 bp) or NovaSeq (2x150 bp). As for how the authors treated the data: MIGEC was used to demultiplex reads and collapse the reads into UMI consensus sequences, and MiXCR was used for V(D)J alignment. Vaccine-responding clonotypes were identified with edgeR using replicate PBMC samples, with FDR below 0.01 and a log2 fold change above 5 up to day 15 being required. Each bulk clonotype received a CD4 or CD8 identity based on whether the sequenced CD4 or CD8 repertoire contained that clonotype at higher abundance. Using fastp at Q25 and MiXCR, TCRdb reprocessed the public reads and kept productive beta chains. Rows are unified per CDR3 protein, each entry keeping the most common DNA and genes. What appears here as the V and J calls and clone size reflects TCRdb's work, not the paper's. In all, the sample holds some 340,000 distinct CDR3 sequences, and about 10% of those were seen once. The top ten clones comprise over 3% of the sample.

The paper's findings and limits, for the study overall: Computational filtering was needed because FACS-sorted repertoires could contain abundant contaminating clonotypes from the bulk population. The study included only a couple of donors, which limits how far the findings can be generalized. The secondary T-cell response was found to be weaker but faster than the primary response, with a peak reached on day 5 rather than on day 15. Most clones expanded after primary vaccination were re-detected after the booster (almost 98% of CD4 and around 88% of CD8), suggesting broad memory maintenance. A small fraction of clonotypes showed up in both the CD4 and CD8 compartments, probably as a result of convergent recombination.

The CDR3 contains 12 residues, cysteine and phenylalanine counted. The read is trimmed to its CDR3 DNA, 36 bases read in frame from base 1. From the germline V gene (reference sequence), CDR1 is DFQATT and CDR2 is SNEGSKA. V and J lose 2 bases and 4 bases, and a span of 8 bases separates them. This specimen's treatment or condition label, per the study, means: live attenuated yellow fever vaccine strain. PBMCs were isolated from peripheral blood using a standard Ficoll-Paque protocol. Dynabeads CD4 and CD8 positive selection kits were used to isolate the CD4 and CD8 T-cell fractions. RNA was extracted with TriZol from bulk PBMCs, CD4 and CD8 fractions, and dextramer-positive and dextramer-negative fractions.

The chain uses TRBV20-1 and TRBJ1-1; a tentative D match to TRBD1 spans 6 bases. The sequence came from a man younger than 30 who received the YFV17D yellow fever vaccine. Sequenced here: CD4+ T cells sorted from PBMCs, sampled 45 days after the yellow fever booster vaccination. The bases read TGCAGTGCTAGACAGGGGAGCACTGAAGCTTTCTTT. Protein translation: CSARQGSTEAFF.